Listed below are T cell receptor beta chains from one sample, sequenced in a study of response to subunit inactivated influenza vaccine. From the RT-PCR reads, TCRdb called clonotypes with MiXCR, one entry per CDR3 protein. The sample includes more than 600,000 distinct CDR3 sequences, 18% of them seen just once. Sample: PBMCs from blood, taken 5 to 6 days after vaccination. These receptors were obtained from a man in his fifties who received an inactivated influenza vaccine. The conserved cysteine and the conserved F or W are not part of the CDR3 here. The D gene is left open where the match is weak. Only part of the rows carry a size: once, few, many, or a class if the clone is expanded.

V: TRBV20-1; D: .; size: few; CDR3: SARSGVGYEQY
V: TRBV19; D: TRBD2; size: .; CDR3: ASSMGRENNEQF
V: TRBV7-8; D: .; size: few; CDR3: ASSSILRQY
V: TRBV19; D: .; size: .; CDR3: ASSIFRDSPLH
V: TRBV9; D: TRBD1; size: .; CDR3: ASSPGQDSNQPQH
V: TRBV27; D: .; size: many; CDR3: ASCTNSGANVLT
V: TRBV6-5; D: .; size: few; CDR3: ASSYSVGSGANVLT
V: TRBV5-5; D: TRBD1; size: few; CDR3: ASSLEYRGLVGNEQY
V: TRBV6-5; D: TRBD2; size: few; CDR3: ASAGETGELF
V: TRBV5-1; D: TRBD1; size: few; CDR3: ASSLEGTGVNQPQH
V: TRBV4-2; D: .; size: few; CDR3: ASSQEGPGSPQH
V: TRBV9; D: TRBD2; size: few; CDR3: ASSGTLRLAGDPGELF
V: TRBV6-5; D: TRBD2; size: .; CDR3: ASSFPTSAQETQY
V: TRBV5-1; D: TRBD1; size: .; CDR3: ASGTGEVWEQF
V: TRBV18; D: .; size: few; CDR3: ASSPTRDEQY
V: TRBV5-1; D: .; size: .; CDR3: ASGLDGNRPQH
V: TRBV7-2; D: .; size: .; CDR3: ASSLTGPNTGELF
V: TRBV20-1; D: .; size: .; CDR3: SATGLGADQPQH
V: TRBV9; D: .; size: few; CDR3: ASSVGWGRETQY
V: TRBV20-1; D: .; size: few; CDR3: SARGFSDTSYNEQF
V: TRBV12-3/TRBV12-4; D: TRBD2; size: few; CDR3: ASSSAGLAGGEQF
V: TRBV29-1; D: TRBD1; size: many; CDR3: SVSTGGETQY
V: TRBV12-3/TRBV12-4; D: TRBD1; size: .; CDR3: ASKQGESTEAF
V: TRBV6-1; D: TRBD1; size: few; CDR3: ASSLLTGGRETQY
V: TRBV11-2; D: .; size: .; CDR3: ASSVYGGEQY
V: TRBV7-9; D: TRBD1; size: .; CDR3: ASSAPTGVLNQPQH
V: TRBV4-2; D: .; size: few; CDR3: ASSQERWGSSYNEQF
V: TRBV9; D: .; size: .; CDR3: ASSVGGDFTDTQY
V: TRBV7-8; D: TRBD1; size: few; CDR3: ASCPDRVYEQY
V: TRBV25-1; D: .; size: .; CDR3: ASSDEGNTEAF
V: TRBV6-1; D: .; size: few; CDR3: ASSRIDQETQY
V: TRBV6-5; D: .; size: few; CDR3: ASSYSGGSFSYEQY
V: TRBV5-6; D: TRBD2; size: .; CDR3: ASSRGGSDNEQF
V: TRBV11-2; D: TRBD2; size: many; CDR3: ASSFFREADTQY
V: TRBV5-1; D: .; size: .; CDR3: ASSLALVGDTQY
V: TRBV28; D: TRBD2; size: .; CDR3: ASSLSGGLAGELGTDTQY
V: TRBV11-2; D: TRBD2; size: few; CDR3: ASSLSRGLAGGGEQF
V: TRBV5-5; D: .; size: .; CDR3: ASSLNSNTGELF
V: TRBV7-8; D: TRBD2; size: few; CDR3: ASSSTRGLAGNNEQF
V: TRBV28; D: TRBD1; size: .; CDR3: ASSSSYLDRGRFTGELF
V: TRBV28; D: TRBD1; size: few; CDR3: ASSYTGGRTDTQY
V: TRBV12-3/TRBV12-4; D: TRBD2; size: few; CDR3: ASITGLAASNEQF
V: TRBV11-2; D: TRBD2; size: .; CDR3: ASRKRGAGAFPDTQY
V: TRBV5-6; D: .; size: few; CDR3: ASSSLQLPNEKLF
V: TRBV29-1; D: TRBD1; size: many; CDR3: SHGGQGYASTDTQY
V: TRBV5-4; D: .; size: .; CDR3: ASSLERGSTGELF
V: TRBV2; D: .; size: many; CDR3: ASSEGRVGTDTQY